This TCR beta chain was captured in a study of CXCR3-negative and CXCR3-positive naive CD8 T cells. Identification of naive CD8+ T cells rested on CD45RO-CCR7+CD27+CD95- status. General observations from the study: CXCR3-positive naive cells carried more hydrophobic TRB CDR3s than CXCR3-negative naive cells did. Similarly elevated diversity marked both naive subsets, with memory CD8+ cells showing far lower diversity.

Comment on this clonotype: The antigen is unknown.

UMI-labeled 5' RACE yielded the TRB cDNA libraries. TCRdb processed the 5' RACE reads again and assigns one entry to each CDR3 protein, with no DNA. The sample data list 100,000 or so distinct CDR3 sequences. This CDR3 has 12 amino acids. Germline V gene data show CDR1 as MDHEN and CDR2 as SYDVKM. This sequence joins TRBV28 and TRBJ2-7; the D call from TCRdb, TRBD1, cannot be confirmed without DNA. The sequenced sample was naive CXCR3- CD8+ T cells from blood. Regarding subset: CD45RO-CCR7+CD27+CD95- naive CD8+ T cells lacking CXCR3 (TNR3-). The receptor's source is a human donor in good health. Some clones in this sample may be carry-over from other donors' samples. This CDR3 reads CASSPQGNEQYF.